The rows below give T cell receptor beta chains drawn from one sample of a study of cytomegalovirus exposure and HLA in healthy donors. Measured with immunoSEQ multiplex PCR; TCRdb has only the in-frame clones, and not every one. The profile covers 150,000 to 200,000 clones, with roughly 79% appearing a single time and roughly 0.99% taken by the ten largest. Sequencing was carried out using PBMCs. The receptors shown here come from a woman in her thirties or forties in good health and CMV-seronegative. CDR3s include the opening cysteine and the closing phenylalanine or tryptophan. Each record gives: CDR3 length, clone size, D gene, J gene, V gene, CDR3 protein, CDR3 DNA. D genes are given only for firm matches. For some rows the clone size is stated as once, few or many, or as a class when expanded; others skip it.

>13|-|TRBD1|TRBJ2-5|TRBV5-4
CASSWTGEETQYF
TGTGCCAGCAGCTGGACAGGGGAAGAGACCCAGTACTTC
>13|-|TRBD1|TRBJ1-4|TRBV7-9
CASSGQGNEKLFF
TGTGCCAGCTCTGGACAGGGAAATGAAAAACTGTTTTTT
>12|many|-|TRBJ1-1|TRBV7-9
CAWGGRKSEAFF
TGTGCTTGGGGGGGGCGGAAGTCTGAAGCTTTCTTT
>16|-|-|TRBJ1-2|TRBV15
CATSRDGWGGSRGYTF
TGTGCCACCAGCAGAGATGGGTGGGGGGGCTCCCGTGGCTACACCTTC
>14|few|-|TRBJ2-3|TRBV5-1
CASNEQGGMDTQYF
TGCGCCAGCAACGAACAGGGGGGGATGGATACGCAGTATTTT
>14|-|-|TRBJ2-2|TRBV18
CASSPGADTGELFF
TGTGCCAGCTCACCGGGGGCGGACACCGGGGAGCTGTTTTTT
>18|-|TRBD2|TRBJ2-1|TRBV13
CASSLVGLAGGGADEQFF
TGTGCCAGCAGCTTAGTTGGACTAGCGGGAGGGGGGGCCGATGAGCAGTTCTTC
>16|-|-|TRBJ1-4|TRBV4-2
CASSQDPLGANEKLFF
TGTGCCAGCAGCCAAGATCCGTTGGGAGCTAATGAAAAACTGTTTTTT
>13|once|-|TRBJ2-7|TRBV2
CASRAGEGHEQYF
TGTGCCAGCAGGGCCGGTGAGGGCCACGAGCAGTACTTC
>13|-|-|TRBJ1-2|TRBV29-1
CSAKGGNDYGYTF
TGCAGCGCTAAGGGGGGGAATGACTATGGCTACACCTTC
>16|-|TRBD1|TRBJ1-5|TRBV19
CASDSGAGGSNQPQHF
TGTGCCAGTGACTCGGGGGCAGGGGGTAGCAATCAGCCCCAGCATTTT
>14|-|TRBD2|TRBJ2-1|TRBV11-1
CASSLRLAVNEQFF
TGTGCCAGCAGCCTTCGACTAGCGGTTAATGAGCAGTTCTTC
>14|-|TRBD2|TRBJ2-7|TRBV4-2
CASSSRLTSNEQYF
TGTGCCAGCAGCTCGCGACTGACTAGCAACGAGCAGTACTTC
>14|-|TRBD1|TRBJ1-1|TRBV5-1
CASSNIYRGGEAFF
TGCGCCAGCAGCAACATTTACAGGGGTGGTGAAGCTTTCTTT
>14|-|TRBD2|TRBJ2-2|TRBV2
CASSSSGRTGELFF
TGTGCCAGCAGCTCTAGCGGGAGGACCGGGGAGCTGTTTTTT
>15|-|TRBD1|TRBJ2-5|TRBV5-1
CASSAEQGAWETQYF
TGCGCCAGCAGCGCCGAACAGGGGGCGTGGGAGACCCAGTACTTC
>14|-|-|TRBJ2-1|TRBV7-9
CASSFGTSSGEQFF
TGTGCCAGCAGCTTTGGGACATCATCAGGCGAGCAGTTCTTC
>15|-|TRBD1|TRBJ2-2|TRBV28
CASSPGGAYAGELFF
TGTGCCAGCTCCCCAGGGGGAGCGTACGCCGGGGAGCTGTTTTTT
>14|-|-|TRBJ2-3|TRBV5-1
CASRILPSTDTQYF
TGCGCCAGCAGAATTCTACCTTCCACAGATACGCAGTATTTT
>12|few|TRBD1|TRBJ2-7|TRBV30
CAWSDRGNEQYF
TGTGCCTGGAGTGACAGGGGCAACGAGCAGTACTTC
>14|-|TRBD1|TRBJ1-1|TRBV7-9
CASSLARQGAEAFF
TGTGCCAGCAGCTTAGCTCGGCAGGGGGCTGAAGCTTTCTTT
>15|-|-|TRBJ2-1|TRBV5-1
CASSLRGSSYNEQFF
TGCGCCAGCAGCTTGCGGGGGAGCTCCTACAATGAGCAGTTCTTC
>16|-|TRBD2|TRBJ2-5|TRBV7-6
CASSLGLAGVPETQYF
TGTGCCAGCAGCTTGGGACTAGCGGGAGTCCCAGAGACCCAGTACTTC
>14|-|-|TRBJ1-2|TRBV9
CASSVATANYGYTF
TGTGCCAGCAGCGTAGCGACAGCGAACTATGGCTACACCTTC
>16|-|-|TRBJ2-1|TRBV5-6
CASSLGSYPLAGEQFF
TGTGCCAGCAGCTTGGGGTCCTATCCTCTAGCAGGTGAGCAGTTCTTC
>13|once|-|TRBJ2-7|TRBV30
CACTGHRGYEQYF
TGTGCCTGCACGGGTCACCGGGGGTACGAGCAGTACTTC
>13|-|-|TRBJ1-4|TRBV14
CASSRVSGEKLFF
TGTGCCAGCAGCCGGGTCTCAGGGGAAAAACTGTTTTTT